One sample yielded the 8 T cell receptor beta chains listed below, sequenced in a study of shared clonotypes between healthy human individuals. Here immunoSEQ multiplex PCR was the method, and the copy in TCRdb shows in-frame clones only, minus some. The sample has a few million clones, around 93% seen once. As defined, naive CD8 cells were CD45RO-negative and positively selected for CCR7, with terminally differentiated effector memory CD45RA+ cells excluded. The source material was naive CD8+ T cells from PBMCs. The receptors shown here come from a man between 18 and 35 years old in good health. Some clones in this sample may be carry-over from other donors' samples.

The J gene is TRBJ1-5, the V gene TRBV5-6; D is possibly TRBD1 (6 bases). CDR1 is SGHDT and CDR2 is YYEEEE in the germline V gene. Between the trimmed V and J ends, which lost 1 base and 6 bases, there was a span of 11 bases. The CDR3 is 14 residues long. CDR3 in DNA: TGTGCCAGCAGCTTGTCAGGGGACGTTCAGCCCCAGCATTTT. Protein sequence: CASSLSGDVQPQHF.

Concerning this clone: In the same sample, other DNA sequences code for this CDR3. The rearrangement uses TRBV27 and TRBJ2-1; D is uncertain. This CDR3 is built from 11 residues. Trimming left V 6 bases short and J 4 bases short, with 4 bases between. CDR1 and CDR2 from the germline V gene are MNHEY and SMNVEV (reference sequence). The CDR3: CASSLYNEQFF. Written as DNA, the CDR3 is TGTGCCAGCAGCCTGTACAATGAGCAGTTCTTC.

The chain carries TRBV4-2 and TRBJ2-7; TRBD2 aligns across 7 bases. Germline lookup yields CDR1 LGHNA and CDR2 YNFKEQ. CDR3 length: 17 amino acids. V trimming: 0 bases; J trimming: 12 bases; junction bases outside the gene matches: 20. CDR3: CASSQDRTEAGWRGWYF. DNA for the CDR3: TGTGCCAGCAGCCAAGATCGAACCGAAGCGGGATGGCGTGGTTGGTACTTC.

The chain uses TRBV6-4 and TRBJ2-1; 8 bases are a match to TRBD1. This CDR3 has 15 residues. Germline values: CDR1 MRHNA, CDR2 SNTAGT. Losses at the gene ends were 1 base for V and 6 bases for J; bases not matched to a gene: 5. The CDR3 region is CASSDLGQGPNEQFF. CDR3 nucleotides: TGTGCCAGCAGTGACTTAGGACAGGGCCCCAATGAGCAGTTCTTC.

The chain uses TRBV9 and TRBJ1-1, with D tentatively TRBD1 (5 bases). CDR3 size: 18 residues. The germline gives CDR1 SGDLS, CDR2 YYNGEE. Trimming left V 3 bases short and J 3 bases short, with 24 bases between. CDR3 sequence reads: CASSAGLGGMLGDTEAFF. CDR3 coding DNA: TGTGCCAGCAGCGCCGGACTCGGGGGGATGTTAGGAGACACTGAAGCTTTCTTT.

This clone was detected only once. This sequence joins TRBV27 and TRBJ2-1; no reliable D call. Germline V lookup: CDR1 MNHEY, CDR2 SMNVEV (reference sequence). The CDR3 has 15 residues. Trimming shortened V by 3 bases and J by 4 bases, and 13 bases separated the two germline ends. CDR3 coding DNA: TGTGCCAGCAGTTTTGCCCCTTTCTCTTACAATGAGCAGTTCTTC. Its protein product is CASSFAPFSYNEQFF.

The J gene is TRBJ2-1, the V gene TRBV28, with 11 bases lining up with TRBD2. J gave up 2 bases and V 5 bases, and 8 bases lay outside the gene matches. Germline CDR1 reads MDHEN; CDR2 reads SYDVKM. The CDR3 consists of 17 residues. The chain's CDR3 is CASSIYRGLAAYNEQFF. The CDR3 nucleotides read TGTGCCAGCAGTATCTACCGGGGACTAGCGGCCTACAATGAGCAGTTCTTC.

The chain employs TRBV9 and TRBJ2-7; D is uncertain. Germline V gene sequence: CDR1 SGDLS, CDR2 YYNGEE. The germline V and J ends were trimmed by 0 bases and 3 bases, with 7 bases remaining between them. The CDR3 is 13 amino acids. This CDR3 reads CASSVVSSYEQYF. CDR3 nucleotide sequence: TGTGCCAGCAGCGTAGTATCCAGCTACGAGCAGTACTTC.